Shown below are 12 T cell receptor beta chains from a single sample sequenced in a study of tumor and adjacent non-tumor tissue in lung cancer. A modified ARM-PCR protocol with three rounds of nested PCR amplified TCRbeta. MiXCR, run by TCRdb on the multiplex PCR reads, gives a single entry per CDR3 protein. In the table there are some 100,000 distinct CDR3 sequences, 80% of which are singletons. No cell sorting was done before RNA was extracted from the tissue. The normal lung tissue was taken more than 3 cm from the tumor edge. The sample comprised distant non-tumor lung tissue. The receptors derive from a man between 60 and 70 years old with small cell lung cancer.

Note on this clonotype: One end of the junction does not line up with germline, which may come from a read error. The gene calls are TRBV10-2 and TRBJ1-2; D unresolved. Germline loops: CDR1 WSHSY, CDR2 SAAADI. There are 15 residues in the CDR3. The CDR3 DNA follows: TGCGCCAGCAGTGACTCTCGGCGGACTAACTATGGCTGCACCTTC. Its translation is CASSDSRRTNYGCTF.

For the CDR3, the DNA is TGTGCCAGCAGCTTTGACCCTGAGGGTTCACCCCTCCACTTT. Translation gives CASSFDPEGSPLHF. The rearrangement uses TRBV5-4 and TRBJ1-6; D gene ambiguous. This CDR3 has 14 residues. Germline lookup yields CDR1 SGHNT and CDR2 YYREEE (reference sequence). Trimming left V 2 bases short and J 9 bases short, with 12 bases between.

To note about this clonotype: The junction departs from germline at one end; a sequencing error may be responsible. This chain uses TRBV28 with TRBJ1-1; no firm D call. CDR3 size: 14 residues. Germline V gene sequence: CDR1 MDHEN, CDR2 SYDVKM. The CDR3 DNA is TGTGCCGGCAGTTTATTAAAGGAGTGGGTTGAAGCTTTCTTT. Translated, it gives CAGSLLKEWVEAFF.

The rearrangement joins TRBV23-1 to TRBJ2-3, with D perhaps matching TRBD1 (5 bases). TRBV23-1 is placed among ORFs of uncertain function. V dropped 0 bases and J dropped 3 bases, with 10 bases sitting between them. This CDR3 region has 15 residues. CDR3 loop: CASSQSSRATDTQYF. The CDR3 DNA sequence: TGCGCCAGCAGTCAATCGTCCAGGGCGACAGATACGCAGTATTTT.

In regard to this clonotype: This is likely a read error, given that the CDR3 carries no conserved phenylalanine or tryptophan at its end. V usage is TRBV11-1 and J usage is TRBJ2-4; maybe TRBD1 (5 bases). The ends were cut back, 1 base at V and 1 base at J, with 8 bases in the middle. The CDR3 spans 15 residues. The germline V gene has CDR1 SGHAT and CDR2 FQDESV (reference sequence). CDR3 protein: CASSLGQTAKNIQYY. DNA for the CDR3: TGTGCCAGCAGCTTAGGACAGACGGCCAAAAACATTCAGTACTAC.

Turning to this clonotype: One end of the junction does not line up with germline, which may come from a read error. The chain links TRBV6-5 to TRBJ1-1; tentative D call: TRBD1 (5 bases). There are 14 residues in the CDR3. CDR1 and CDR2 (germline): MNHEY, SVGAGI. CDR3 amino acids: CASNFKQVNTEASF. DNA of the CDR3: TGTGCCAGCAATTTCAAACAGGTGAACACTGAAGCTTCCTTT.

The CDR3 nucleotides are TGTGCCAGCAGTGAAGATAAGCGGATAGCCTCCTACGAGCAGTACGTC. It translates to CASSEDKRIASYEQYV. The chain is built from TRBV2 and TRBJ2-7; D might be TRBD2 (5 bases). CDR1 and CDR2 from the germline V gene are SNHLY and FYNNEI. V shed 1 base and J shed 0 bases, with 13 bases lying between them. This CDR3 contains 16 residues.

This clonotype showed up many times. This chain uses TRBV13 with TRBJ1-3; 7 bases are a match to TRBD1. The CDR3 covers 14 residues. Germline CDR1 and CDR2: PRHDT and FYEKMQ (reference sequence). Trimming cost V 5 bases and J 4 bases; bases outside gene matches: 5. CDR3: CASSNRGAGNTIYF. CDR3 nucleotide sequence: TGTGCCAGCAGCAACAGGGGCGCGGGAAACACCATATATTTT.

The chain combines TRBV28 with TRBJ2-7; maybe TRBD1 (5 bases). The CDR3 covers 14 residues. The germline gives CDR1 MDHEN, CDR2 SYDVKM. V lost 1 base and J 4 bases, leaving 11 bases between the germline ends. CDR3 DNA sequence: TGTGCCAGCAGTTTATCTCTAGGGGCATACGAGCAGTACTTC. It yields the protein CASSLSLGAYEQYF.

Remarks on this clonotype: A much larger clone differs from this one at a single base, so this may be a read error. The J gene is TRBJ2-3, the V gene TRBV6-5; D remains unclear. The germline CDR1 and CDR2 sequences are MNHEY and SVGAGI. Trimming took off 6 bases at V and 2 bases at J, with 9 bases between the two ends. The CDR3 totals 13 residues. CDR3 nucleotides: TGTGCCAGCAGGCTCGGTAACACAGATACGCAGTATTTT. Residues: CASRLGNTDTQYF.

Worth noting for this clonotype: A much larger clone sits a single nucleotide away, making a read error possible. CDR3 bases: TGCGCCAGCAGCTCGTCGGGGGGTGAGTACGATCAGTACTTC. Amino acid sequence: CASSSSGGEYDQYF. The V call is TRBV5-1, the J call TRBJ2-7; 7 bases map to TRBD2. This CDR3 has 14 residues. Germline V gene sequence: CDR1 SGHRS, CDR2 YFSETQ.

Worth noting for this clonotype: One end of the junction does not line up with germline, which may come from a read error. The chain carries TRBV5-1 and TRBJ2-3, with D unclear. Germline assignment: CDR1 SGHRS and CDR2 YFSETQ. The CDR3 has 13 amino acids. The CDR3: CASSTRQTDTQYF. CDR3 bases: TGCGCTAGCAGCACCCGACAAACAGATACGCAGTATTTT.